The next 18 T cell receptor beta chains were all read from a single sample in a study of blood T cells in healthy people across ages. A sample-barcoded 5' primer and a J-beta primer mix were used in a second PCR of about 7 to 12 cycles. TCRdb reprocessed the 5' RACE reads via MiXCR and lists one record per CDR3 protein. The top ten hold roughly 13% of the sample, which has approximately 800,000 distinct CDR3 sequences, about 37% seen once. The sequenced sample was blood. The receptors stem from a man aged 18 to 35 in good health.

The V and J genes are TRBV12-3 or TRBV12-4 and TRBJ2-3; 7 bases align to TRBD1. J was trimmed by 3 bases and V by 5 bases; bases with no gene match: 11. The CDR3 is 16 amino acids. CDR3 sequence reads: CASSPGQVRGTDTQYF. The CDR3 DNA is TGTGCCAGCAGTCCCGGACAGGTAAGAGGGACAGATACGCAGTATTTT.

In its sample, this clonotype was seen a few times. V is TRBV9 and J is TRBJ2-5, with D perhaps given as TRBD1 or TRBD2 (6 bases each). TRBJ2-1 explains the end of the DNA better; the J call may be wrong. The CDR3 consists of 14 residues. Germline V gives CDR1 SGDLS, CDR2 YYNGEE. The CDR3 DNA is TGTGCCAGCAGCGAGGGGGACTTTCAAGAGACCCAGTTCTTC. It codes for CASSEGDFQETQFF.

This sequence joins TRBV20-1 and TRBJ2-5; D perhaps matches TRBD2 (6 bases). The length of the CDR3 is 13 residues. CDR1 and CDR2 from the germline V gene are DFQATT and SNEGSKA (reference sequence). The CDR3: CNTSGRYKETQYF. The CDR3 nucleotides read TGCAATACGTCCGGGAGATACAAAGAGACCCAGTACTTC.

The V gene is TRBV18, the J gene TRBJ2-7, with D unclear. CDR3 length: 16 residues. Between the trimmed V and J ends, which lost 7 bases and 2 bases, there was a span of 21 bases. From germline, CDR1 is KGHSH and CDR2 LQKENI. CDR3 sequence: CASLPPNSQRAYEQYF. The CDR3 coding sequence is TGTGCCAGCTTACCCCCGAATAGCCAACGGGCCTACGAGCAGTACTTC.

The chain has TRBV2 and TRBJ2-7, with 7 bases identical to TRBD1. Germline V gene lookup returns CDR1 SNHLY and CDR2 FYNNEI. CDR3 length: 14 amino acids. Germline trimming cut 8 bases from V and 1 base from J; bases unmatched to any gene: 8. In nucleotides, the CDR3 is TGTGCCAGCCTCCTTCCGGGACAGTCCTACGAGCAGTACTTC. This gives the protein CASLLPGQSYEQYF.

CDR3 DNA: TGTGCCAGCTCACCACCGAGGGGGCCCTCCTACGAGCAGTACTTC. It codes for CASSPPRGPSYEQYF. V and J are TRBV18 and TRBJ2-7, with 7 bases matching TRBD1. This CDR3 has 15 residues. Germline CDR1 reads KGHSH; CDR2 reads LQKENI. Trimming at V came to 0 bases and at J to 0 bases, leaving 2 bases not matched to a gene.

This rearrangement joins TRBV4-1 to TRBJ1-4; the match to TRBD1 covers 10 bases. Losses at the gene ends were 2 bases for V and 4 bases for J; bases not matched to a gene: 1. CDR1 is MGHRA and CDR2 is YSYEKL in the germline V gene. The CDR3 contains 15 residues. In nucleotides, the CDR3 is TGCGCCAGCAGCCAATGGACAGGGGGTAATGAAAAACTGTTTTTT. It is translated as CASSQWTGGNEKLFF.

This clonotype was seen a handful of times. This rearrangement joins TRBV28 to TRBJ2-7, with TRBD1 identical over 12 bases. V was clipped by 6 bases and J by 4 bases; unmatched bases: 10. Germline V gene data show CDR1 as MDHEN and CDR2 as SYDVKM. This CDR3 spans 16 amino acids. This chain's CDR3 is CASRPAGQGAKYEQYF. The CDR3 bases are TGTGCCAGCAGACCCGCGGGACAGGGGGCGAAGTACGAGCAGTACTTC.

This clonotype was detected a few times. The chain couples TRBV6-2 or TRBV6-3 to TRBJ1-5; maybe TRBD1 (6 bases). The CDR3 is made up of 15 amino acids. Germline assignment: CDR1 MNHEY and CDR2 SVGEGT. Trimming removed 6 bases from V and 4 bases from J, with 16 bases in between. CDR3 sequence: CASRIPGGPNQPQHF. The DNA for the CDR3 is TGTGCCAGCAGGATACCGGGGGGGCCTAATCAGCCCCAGCATTTT.

This clonotype has just a few counts. The gene calls are TRBV9 and TRBJ2-3; D may be TRBD1 (6 bases). Trimming took 2 bases from V and 2 from J, leaving 15 bases between them. The CDR3 is made up of 16 amino acids. Germline V lookup: CDR1 SGDLS, CDR2 YYNGEE. Written as DNA, the CDR3 is TGTGCCAGCAGCGTTGAACAGGGCCACCCCACAGATACGCAGTATTTT. This encodes CASSVEQGHPTDTQYF.

Worth noting for this clonotype: One end of the junction varies from germline; a read error may be responsible. The chain couples TRBV7-7 to TRBJ2-1; TRBD2 might be the D (5 bases). The germline gives CDR1 SSHAT, CDR2 FNYEAQ (reference sequence). This CDR3 spans 14 amino acids. The CDR3 coding sequence is TGTGCTAGCAGCTTAGCGTACGGGTCGAATGAGCAGTTCTTC. As protein: CASSLAYGSNEQFF.

The genes are TRBV5-6 and TRBJ2-7; 8 bases align to TRBD1. CDR1 is SGHDT and CDR2 is YYEEEE in the germline V gene. This CDR3 comprises 14 residues. Trimming took 4 bases from V and 3 from J; bases not matched to a gene: 6. Here the CDR3 DNA reads TGTGCCAGCAGCCGGGACAGGTCCATCTACGAGCAGTACTTC. Translation: CASSRDRSIYEQYF.

The chain employs TRBV18 and TRBJ1-5; no clear D. There are 14 residues in the CDR3. Trimming removed 0 bases from V and 3 bases from J, with 6 bases in between. Germline V CDR1 and CDR2: KGHSH, LQKENI. Here the CDR3 reads CASSPPGNNQPQHF. The CDR3, as DNA: TGTGCCAGCTCACCACCAGGGAACAATCAGCCCCAGCATTTT.

This rearrangement joins TRBV29-1 to TRBJ1-4; D ambiguous. With 7 bases removed from V and 8 bases from J, the gap between germline ends came to 17 bases. The CDR3 runs to 13 residues. Germline-derived CDR1 and CDR2 are SQVTM and ANQGSEA. CDR3 sequence (DNA): TGCAGCGCCGCCCGCGGTCCTAGGGAAAAACTGTTTTTT. Translation gives CSAARGPREKLFF.

This clonotype was seen more than once but under ten times. The chain uses TRBV2 and TRBJ1-5; D might be TRBD1 (5 bases). Deletions cut 8 bases from V and 5 bases from J, with 16 bases between. Germline loops: CDR1 SNHLY, CDR2 FYNNEI. This CDR3 contains 14 residues. CDR3 loop: CASRPGAGDQPQHF. CDR3 in DNA: TGTGCCAGCCGTCCTGGGGCGGGGGATCAGCCCCAGCATTTT.

This clonotype was seen a few times. The chain has TRBV27 and TRBJ2-5; D gene uncertain. The end of the DNA aligns better with TRBJ2-7, so the J call may be wrong. Germline CDR1 and CDR2: MNHEY and SMNVEV (reference sequence). The CDR3 has 13 amino acids. CDR3 residues: CASSLVGIHEQYF. The CDR3 region has the DNA TGTGCCAGCAGTTTGGTGGGGATACACGAGCAGTACTTC.

This chain uses TRBV4-1 with TRBJ2-3, with 7 bases identical to TRBD2. The CDR3 consists of 19 residues. Germline lookup yields CDR1 MGHRA and CDR2 YSYEKL. The V gene end was trimmed by 0 bases and the J gene end by 0 bases; junction bases not matched to a gene: 12. The CDR3 sequence: CASSQEGRAGPTSTDTQYF. DNA for the CDR3: TGCGCCAGCAGCCAAGAGGGGAGGGCAGGACCGACTAGCACAGATACGCAGTATTTT.

This clonotype has a handful of counts. V gene TRBV5-1 combines with J gene TRBJ1-2, with D unresolved. In germline, CDR1 is SGHRS, CDR2 YFSETQ. The CDR3 totals 11 residues. The germline V and J ends were trimmed by 5 bases and 7 bases, with 9 bases remaining between them. The CDR3 sequence: CASREAGGYTF. The CDR3 DNA sequence: TGCGCCAGCAGGGAGGCAGGTGGCTACACCTTC.